The 21 T cell receptor beta chains below come from one sample, sequenced in a study of blood T cell repertoires in COVID-19. Method: immunoSEQ multiplex PCR; TCRdb's copy keeps in-frame clones and lacks some. The data hold about 120,000 clones, with under 85% observed a single time. The sequencing sample was made of peripheral blood. These receptors were collected from a man aged 55-75 years with acute or convalescent COVID-19.

This chain joins TRBV15 and TRBJ1-1; 8 bases agree with TRBD1. The junction had 12 bases not matched to a gene; V was cut back by 4 bases and J by 5 bases. This CDR3 has 16 residues. Germline V lookup: CDR1 LNHNV, CDR2 YYDKDF (reference sequence). The CDR3: CATSTVTTGGGTEAFF. In DNA, the CDR3 is TGTGCCACCAGCACTGTCACCACAGGGGGTGGAACTGAAGCTTTCTTT.

This clone has a single count. V and J are TRBV27 and TRBJ1-6, with a tentative D call TRBD1 (5 bases). Between the trimmed V and J ends, which lost 10 bases and 10 bases, there was a span of 14 bases. Germline V lookup: CDR1 MNHEY, CDR2 SMNVEV (reference sequence). There are 12 residues in the CDR3. The CDR3: CATMGGWSPLHF. The CDR3 bases are TGTGCCACCATGGGGGGATGGTCACCCCTCCACTTT.

Of note for this clone: Distinct nucleotide sequences in the sample also encode this CDR3. This chain uses TRBV27 with TRBJ2-5; 8 bases align to TRBD1. Germline assignment: CDR1 MNHEY and CDR2 SMNVEV (reference sequence). The junction had 4 bases not matched to a gene; V was cut back by 6 bases and J by 1 base. The CDR3 sequence is 14 residues long. CDR3 loop: CASSDRGIQETQYF. The DNA of the CDR3 is TGTGCCAGCAGCGACAGGGGAATCCAAGAGACCCAGTACTTC.

The chain uses TRBV2 and TRBJ2-1; a possible D gene is TRBD1 (6 bases). The CDR3 is made up of 15 amino acids. In germline, CDR1 is SNHLY, CDR2 FYNNEI. Trimming pared 7 bases from V and 0 bases from J, leaving 13 bases between. CDR3 in amino acids: CASKRTESSYNEQFF. CDR3 DNA sequence: TGTGCCAGCAAGAGGACAGAAAGCTCCTACAATGAGCAGTTCTTC. The complete variable domain, with remaining parts taken from reference TRBV2 and TRBJ2-1, reads EPEVTQTPSHQVTQMGQEVILRCVPISNHLYFYWYRQILGQKVEFLVSFYNNEISEKSEIFDDQFSVERPDGSNFTLKIRSTKLEDSAMYFCASKRTESSYNEQFFGPGTRLTVL.

The rearrangement uses TRBV10-3 and TRBJ2-1, with 7 bases that match TRBD2. This CDR3 is built from 18 residues. With 2 bases clipped from V and 0 bases from J, the junction kept 10 bases outside the gene matches. Germline-derived CDR1 and CDR2 are ENHRY and SYGVKD. The CDR3 coding sequence is TGTGCCATCAGTGAGCCGAGGGCAGCGGGAAGCTCCTACAATGAGCAGTTCTTC. Its protein product is CAISEPRAAGSSYNEQFF.

The V call is TRBV27, the J call TRBJ1-1, with D maybe TRBD1 (6 bases). In germline, CDR1 is MNHEY, CDR2 SMNVEV (reference sequence). The length of the CDR3 is 13 residues. The V and J ends lost 5 bases and 0 bases respectively, with 7 bases between them. CDR3 nucleotide sequence: TGTGCCAGCAGTACAGGGTTGAACACTGAAGCTTTCTTT. It specifies CASSTGLNTEAFF.

The V call is TRBV5-6, the J call TRBJ2-5; 7 bases are a match to TRBD2. Germline assignment: CDR1 SGHDT and CDR2 YYEEEE. This CDR3 is 14 amino acids long. V was clipped by 3 bases and J by 5 bases; unmatched bases: 7. The CDR3 region has the DNA TGTGCCAGCAGCTCATCCCAGGGAGGGGAGACCCAGTACTTC. Its translation is CASSSSQGGETQYF.

The V and J genes are TRBV21-1 and TRBJ1-1; the DNA was not compared with TRBD1, the D call given in the table. TRBV21-1 is assigned pseudogene status. The CDR3 runs 15 residues. In DNA, the CDR3 is TGTGCCAGCAGCCACACACAGGGGGCGAGCACTGAAGCTTTCTTT. Its translation is CASSHTQGASTEAFF.

The V gene is TRBV5-5, the J gene TRBJ2-7; D remains unclear. The length of the CDR3 is 13 residues. Germline CDR1 is SGHKS and CDR2 is YYEKEE (reference sequence). Trimming removed 4 bases at V and 3 bases at J, with 11 bases between. The CDR3 nucleotides read TGTGCCAGCAGCCCCGGCCCGGGCTACGAGCAGTACTTC. Protein product: CASSPGPGYEQYF.

The gene calls are TRBV30 and TRBJ2-5, with D perhaps matching TRBD1 (6 bases). The CDR3 sequence is 14 residues long. The germline gives CDR1 GTSNPN, CDR2 SVGIG (reference sequence). Trimming stripped 3 bases from V and 2 bases from J, with 13 bases between. The CDR3 sequence is CAWSLGTYQETQYF. The CDR3 DNA sequence: TGTGCCTGGAGCCTTGGGACATATCAAGAGACCCAGTACTTC.

CDR3 amino acids: CASSLPGGTVEQYF. In DNA, the CDR3 is TGTGCCAGCAGTTTGCCAGGGGGGACTGTCGAGCAGTACTTC. The chain links TRBV28 to TRBJ2-7; D may be TRBD1 (7 bases). The germline gives CDR1 MDHEN, CDR2 SYDVKM. This CDR3 has 14 amino acids. Between the trimmed V and J ends, which lost 3 bases and 6 bases, there was a span of 15 bases.

The rearrangement uses TRBV5-1 and TRBJ2-7; TRBD1 agrees at 8 bases. From germline, CDR1 is SGHRS and CDR2 YFSETQ. The length of the CDR3 is 14 residues. V lost 5 bases, J lost 6 bases, and 10 bases stayed unmatched. CDR3 in DNA: TGCGCCAGCAGACAGGACAGGGTAGCCCGCGAGCAGTACTTC. Its protein product is CASRQDRVAREQYF. The variable domain in full, completed from reference TRBV5-1 and TRBJ2-7, reads KAGVTQTPRYLIKTRGQQVTLSCSPISGHRSVSWYQQTPGQGLQFLFEYFSETQRNKGNFPGRFSGRQFSNSRSEMNVSTLELGDSALYLCASRQDRVAREQYFGPGTRLTVT.

The V call is TRBV10-3, the J call TRBJ2-3; maybe TRBD2 (6 bases). This CDR3 has 13 residues. V was shortened by 7 bases and J by 0 bases, with 8 bases between the two germline ends. CDR1 is ENHRY, CDR2 SYGVKD, per germline. The CDR3 loop is CAIKGTSTDTQYF. Here the CDR3 DNA reads TGTGCCATCAAAGGGACTAGCACAGATACGCAGTATTTT.

The V gene is TRBV6-6, the J gene TRBJ2-1, with 10 bases fitting TRBD2. Germline V CDR1 and CDR2: MNHNY, SVGAGI (reference sequence). CDR3 length: 16 amino acids. Trimming removed 6 bases from V and 6 bases from J; junction bases left unmatched: 11. CDR3 DNA: TGTGCCAGCAGGCCCCCTCTAGCGGGAGTTGGCAATGAGCAGTTCTTC. Translated, it gives CASRPPLAGVGNEQFF.

V and J are TRBV7-3 and TRBJ1-1, with D unclear. V was clipped by 2 bases and J by 6 bases, with 10 bases between them. Germline V gene data show CDR1 as SGHTA and CDR2 as FQGTGA. CDR3 size: 13 residues. Here the CDR3 DNA reads TGTGCCAGCAGCTTAGAGAGGGATGCTGAAGCTTTCTTT. Translation gives CASSLERDAEAFF.

The J gene is TRBJ1-2, the V gene TRBV11-2; TRBD1 is a possible D gene (6 bases). The CDR3 consists of 13 residues. Germline-derived CDR1 and CDR2 are SGHAT and FQNNGV. V dropped 6 bases and J dropped 4 bases, with 12 bases sitting between them. The CDR3 sequence: CASRPGVGYGYTF. CDR3 nucleotides: TGTGCCAGCAGACCAGGGGTAGGCTATGGCTACACCTTC.

The rearrangement links TRBV5-1 to TRBJ2-2; 9 nucleotides match TRBD2. This CDR3 has 14 residues. Germline V gene lookup returns CDR1 SGHRS and CDR2 YFSETQ. The V segment lost 6 bases and the J segment 4 bases; nucleotides outside the gene matches: 4. As DNA, the CDR3 is TGCGCCAGCAAGCGGGAGGATCGCACCGGGGAGCTGTTTTTT. The encoded protein is CASKREDRTGELFF.

The gene calls are TRBV4-1 and TRBJ2-3; 10 bases line up with TRBD2. The CDR3 totals 18 residues. With 0 bases clipped from V and 6 bases from J, the junction kept 12 bases outside the gene matches. Germline V lookup: CDR1 MGHRA, CDR2 YSYEKL. CDR3: CASSQEESSGSRWDTQYF. CDR3 sequence (DNA): TGCGCCAGCAGCCAAGAAGAATCTAGCGGGAGCCGTTGGGATACGCAGTATTTT.

This chain uses TRBV4-1 with TRBJ1-1; D is ambiguous. This CDR3 is built from 14 residues. CDR1 and CDR2 from the germline V gene are MGHRA and YSYEKL. Trimming removed 0 bases from V and 1 base from J, with 6 bases in between. This chain's CDR3 is CASSQDPQNTEAFF. The CDR3 nucleotides are TGCGCCAGCAGCCAAGATCCCCAGAACACTGAAGCTTTCTTT.

The chain combines TRBV2 with TRBJ2-5, with a tentative D call TRBD1 (5 bases). CDR1 is SNHLY, CDR2 FYNNEI, per germline. The CDR3 contains 14 residues. V lost 10 bases and J 4 bases, leaving 19 bases between the germline ends. The CDR3 is CAISPDTNRETQYF. The CDR3 DNA is TGTGCCATTTCCCCGGACACTAACCGAGAGACCCAGTACTTC.

The J gene is TRBJ1-4, the V gene TRBV24-1, with a possible D match to TRBD1 (6 bases). Deletions cut 5 bases from V and 2 bases from J, with 14 bases between. Germline assignment: CDR1 KGHDR and CDR2 SFDVKD. The CDR3 is made up of 16 amino acids. CDR3 residues: CATSGGSGATNEKLFF. CDR3 coding DNA: TGTGCCACCAGTGGTGGATCAGGGGCCACTAATGAAAAACTGTTTTTT.